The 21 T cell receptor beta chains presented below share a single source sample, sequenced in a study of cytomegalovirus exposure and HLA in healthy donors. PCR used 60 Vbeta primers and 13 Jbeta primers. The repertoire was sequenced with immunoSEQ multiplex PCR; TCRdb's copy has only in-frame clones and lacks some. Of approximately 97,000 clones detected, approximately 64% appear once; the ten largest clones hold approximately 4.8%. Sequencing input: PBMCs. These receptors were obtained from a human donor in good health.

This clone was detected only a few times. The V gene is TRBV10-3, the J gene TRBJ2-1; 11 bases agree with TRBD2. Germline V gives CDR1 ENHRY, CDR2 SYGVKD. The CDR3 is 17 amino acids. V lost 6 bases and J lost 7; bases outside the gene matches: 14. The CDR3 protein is CAISDLLGTSGGNEQFF. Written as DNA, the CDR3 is TGTGCCATCAGCGACCTACTTGGGACTAGCGGTGGTAATGAGCAGTTCTTC.

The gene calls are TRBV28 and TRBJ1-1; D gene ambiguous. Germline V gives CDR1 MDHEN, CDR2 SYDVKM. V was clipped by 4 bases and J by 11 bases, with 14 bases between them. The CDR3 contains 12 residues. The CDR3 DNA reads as TGTGCCAGCAGTTCAGGACTACTTGAGGCTTTCTTT. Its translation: CASSSGLLEAFF.

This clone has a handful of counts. CDR3 region: CAKTSGSNTGELFF. Here the CDR3 DNA reads TGTGCCAAAACTAGCGGGAGTAACACCGGGGAGCTGTTTTTT. The rearrangement links TRBV27 to TRBJ2-2; 11 bases match TRBD2. This CDR3 comprises 14 residues. The trim removed 10 bases at V and 2 bases at J, leaving 3 bases unmatched. Germline V gene data show CDR1 as MNHEY and CDR2 as SMNVEV (reference sequence).

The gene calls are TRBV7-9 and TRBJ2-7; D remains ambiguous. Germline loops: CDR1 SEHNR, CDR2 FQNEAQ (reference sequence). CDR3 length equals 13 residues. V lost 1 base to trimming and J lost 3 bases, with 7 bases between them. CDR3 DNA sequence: TGTGCCAGCAGCTTAGGCGTCCTCTACGAGCAGTACTTC. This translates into CASSLGVLYEQYF.

The CDR3 loop is CASSLAAGLDGYTF. As DNA, the CDR3 is TGTGCCAGCAGCTTGGCCGCGGGCTTGGATGGCTACACCTTC. The V gene is TRBV5-4, the J gene TRBJ1-2; no clear D gene. This CDR3 is 14 amino acids long. Germline CDR1 and CDR2: SGHNT and YYREEE (reference sequence). Deletions cut 0 bases from V and 6 bases from J, with 12 bases between.

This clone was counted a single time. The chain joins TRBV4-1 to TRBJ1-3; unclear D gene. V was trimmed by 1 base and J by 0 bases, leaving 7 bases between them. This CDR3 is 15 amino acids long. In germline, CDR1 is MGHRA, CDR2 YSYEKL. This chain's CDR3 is CASSQVSSSGNTIYF. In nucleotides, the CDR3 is TGCGCCAGCAGCCAAGTCTCGAGCTCTGGAAACACCATATATTTT.

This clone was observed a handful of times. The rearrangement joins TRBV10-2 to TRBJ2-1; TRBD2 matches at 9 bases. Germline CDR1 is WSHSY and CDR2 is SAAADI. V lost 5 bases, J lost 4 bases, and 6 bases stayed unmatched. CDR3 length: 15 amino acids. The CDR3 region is CASSQTSGTYNEQFF. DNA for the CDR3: TGCGCCAGCAGTCAGACTAGCGGCACTTACAATGAGCAGTTCTTC.

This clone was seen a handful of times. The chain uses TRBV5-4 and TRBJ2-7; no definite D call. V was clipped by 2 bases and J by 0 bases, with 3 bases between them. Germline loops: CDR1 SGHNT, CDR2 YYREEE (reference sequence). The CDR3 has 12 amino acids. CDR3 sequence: CASSFNSYEQYF. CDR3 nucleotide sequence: TGTGCCAGCAGCTTCAACTCCTACGAGCAGTACTTC. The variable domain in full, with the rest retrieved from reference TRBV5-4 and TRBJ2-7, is ETGVTQSPTHLIKTRGQQVTLRCSSQSGHNTVSWYQQALGQGPQFIFQYYREEENGRGNFPPRFSGLQFPNYSSELNVNALELDDSALYLCASSFNSYEQYFGPGTRLTVT.

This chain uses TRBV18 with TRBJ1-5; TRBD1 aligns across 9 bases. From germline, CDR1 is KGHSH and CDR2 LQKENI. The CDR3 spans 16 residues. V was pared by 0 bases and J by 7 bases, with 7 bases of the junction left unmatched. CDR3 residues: CASSPPGDRARQPQHF. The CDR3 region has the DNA TGTGCCAGCTCACCACCGGGGGACAGGGCTCGGCAGCCCCAGCATTTT.

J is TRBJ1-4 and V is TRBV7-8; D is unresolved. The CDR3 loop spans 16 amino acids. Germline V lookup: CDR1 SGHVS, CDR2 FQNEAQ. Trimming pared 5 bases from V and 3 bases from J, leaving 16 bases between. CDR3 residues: CASSPNTGIANEKLFF. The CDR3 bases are TGTGCCAGCAGCCCTAATACGGGGATAGCTAATGAAAAACTGTTTTTT. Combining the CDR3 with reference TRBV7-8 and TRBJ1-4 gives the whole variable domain GAGVSQSPRYKVAKRGQDVALRCDPISGHVSLFWYQQALGQGPEFLTYFQNEAQLDKSGLPSDRFFAERPEGSVSTLKIQRTQQEDSAVYLCASSPNTGIANEKLFFGSGTQLSVL.

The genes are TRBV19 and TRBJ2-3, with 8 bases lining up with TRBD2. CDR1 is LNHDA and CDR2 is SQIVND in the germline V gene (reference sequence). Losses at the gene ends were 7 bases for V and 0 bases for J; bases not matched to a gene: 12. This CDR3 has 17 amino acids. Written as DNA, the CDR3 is TGTGCCAGTAACCCCGGGAGGGCGGATTTGAGCACAGATACGCAGTATTTT. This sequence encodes CASNPGRADLSTDTQYF. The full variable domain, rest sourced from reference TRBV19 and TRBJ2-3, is DGGITQSPKYLFRKEGQNVTLSCEQNLNHDAMYWYRQDPGQGLRLIYYSQIVNDFQKGDIAEGYSVSREKKESFPLTVTSAQKNPTAFYLCASNPGRADLSTDTQYFGPGTRLTVL.

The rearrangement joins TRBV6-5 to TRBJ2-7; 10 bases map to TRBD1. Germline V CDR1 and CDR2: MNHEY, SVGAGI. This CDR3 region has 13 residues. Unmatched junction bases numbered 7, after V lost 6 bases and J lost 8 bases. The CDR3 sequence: CASRPGDRGKQYF. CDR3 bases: TGTGCCAGCAGGCCCGGGGACAGGGGAAAGCAGTACTTC.

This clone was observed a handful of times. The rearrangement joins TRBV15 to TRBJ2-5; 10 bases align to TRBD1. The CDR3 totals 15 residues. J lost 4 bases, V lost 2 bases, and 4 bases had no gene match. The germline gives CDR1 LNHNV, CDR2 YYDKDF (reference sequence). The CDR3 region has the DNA TGTGCCACCAGCAGATTCGACAGGGGGCGAGAGACCCAGTACTTC. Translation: CATSRFDRGRETQYF. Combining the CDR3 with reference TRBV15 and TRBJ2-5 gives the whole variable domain DAMVIQNPRYQVTQFGKPVTLSCSQTLNHNVMYWYQQKSSQAPKLLFHYYDKDFNNEADTPDNFQSRRPNTSFCFLDIRSPGLGDTAMYLCATSRFDRGRETQYFGPGTRLLVL.

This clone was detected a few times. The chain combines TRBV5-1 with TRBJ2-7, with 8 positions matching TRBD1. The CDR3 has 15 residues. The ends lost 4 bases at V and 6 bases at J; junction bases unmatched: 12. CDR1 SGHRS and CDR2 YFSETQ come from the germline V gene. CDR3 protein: CASSPQTGGGSEQYF. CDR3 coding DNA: TGCGCCAGCAGCCCACAAACAGGGGGAGGAAGCGAGCAGTACTTC.

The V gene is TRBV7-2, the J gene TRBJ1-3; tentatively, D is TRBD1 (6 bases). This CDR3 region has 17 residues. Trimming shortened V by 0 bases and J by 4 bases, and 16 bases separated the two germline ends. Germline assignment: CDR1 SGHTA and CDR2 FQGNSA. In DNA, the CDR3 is TGTGCCAGCAGCTTAGCTCCCCAATGGACAGCGGGAAACACCATATATTTT. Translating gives CASSLAPQWTAGNTIYF. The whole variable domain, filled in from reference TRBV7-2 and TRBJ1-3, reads GAGVSQSPSNKVTEKGKDVELRCDPISGHTALYWYRQSLGQGLEFLIYFQGNSAPDKSGLPSDRFSAERTGGSVSTLTIQRTQQEDSAVYLCASSLAPQWTAGNTIYFGEGSWLTVV.

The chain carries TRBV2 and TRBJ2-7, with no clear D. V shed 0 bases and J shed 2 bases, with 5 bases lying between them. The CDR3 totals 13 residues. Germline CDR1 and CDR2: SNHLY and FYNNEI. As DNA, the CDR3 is TGTGCCAGCAGTGAAGCGCAGGCCTACGAGCAGTACTTC. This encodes CASSEAQAYEQYF.

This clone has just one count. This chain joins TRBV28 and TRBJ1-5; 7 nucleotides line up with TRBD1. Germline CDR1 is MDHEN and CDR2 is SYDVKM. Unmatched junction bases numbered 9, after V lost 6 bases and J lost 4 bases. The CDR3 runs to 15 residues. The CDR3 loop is CASRTRDSRNQPQHF. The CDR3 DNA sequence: TGTGCCAGCAGAACTCGGGACAGCAGGAATCAGCCCCAGCATTTT.

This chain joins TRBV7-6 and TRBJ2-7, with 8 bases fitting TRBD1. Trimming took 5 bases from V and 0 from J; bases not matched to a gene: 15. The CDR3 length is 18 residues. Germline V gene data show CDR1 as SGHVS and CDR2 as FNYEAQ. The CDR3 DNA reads TGTGCCAGCAGCGGGGAACAGGGGGGCCCTCCTAACTCCTACGAGCAGTACTTC. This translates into CASSGEQGGPPNSYEQYF. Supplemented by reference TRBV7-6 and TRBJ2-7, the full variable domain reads GAGVSQSPRYKVTKRGQDVALRCDPISGHVSLYWYRQALGQGPEFLTYFNYEAQQDKSGLPNDRFSAERPEGSISTLTIQRTEQRDSAMYRCASSGEQGGPPNSYEQYFGPGTRLTVT.

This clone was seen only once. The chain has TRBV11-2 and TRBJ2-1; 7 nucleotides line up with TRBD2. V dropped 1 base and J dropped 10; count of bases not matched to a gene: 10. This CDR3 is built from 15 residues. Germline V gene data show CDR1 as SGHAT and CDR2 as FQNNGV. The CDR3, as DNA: TGTGCCAGCAGCTTAGCCCCCTCTAGCGGAACCGAGCAGTTCTTC. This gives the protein CASSLAPSSGTEQFF.

The CDR3 region is CASSLRGGVGEAFF. CDR3 bases: TGTGCCAGCAGCCTCCGGGGGGGGGTCGGTGAAGCTTTCTTT. The chain has TRBV7-2 and TRBJ1-1; TRBD1 might be the D (5 bases). Germline V gene lookup returns CDR1 SGHTA and CDR2 FQGNSA. The CDR3 loop spans 14 amino acids. The ends were cut back, 5 bases at V and 7 bases at J, with 17 bases in the middle.

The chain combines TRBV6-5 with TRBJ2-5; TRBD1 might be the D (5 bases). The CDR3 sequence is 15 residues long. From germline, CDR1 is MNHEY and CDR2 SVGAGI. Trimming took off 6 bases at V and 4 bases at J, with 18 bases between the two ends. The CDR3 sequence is CASRSSSRARETQYF. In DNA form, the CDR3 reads TGTGCCAGCAGGTCCTCTTCCAGGGCCCGAGAGACCCAGTACTTC.